This TCR beta chain came from a study of brain metastases from non-small cell lung cancer. The study, taken as a whole, reports: Brain metastases shared most TCR repertoire with primaries, with sparse T cells. Fewer infiltrating T cells were found in brain metastases than primaries. T-cell clones appeared expanded in 55% to 65% of brain metastases relative to matched primary tumors.

Trimming stripped 3 bases from V and 9 bases from J, with 18 bases between. The CDR3 is made up of 15 amino acids. The germline CDR1 and CDR2 sequences are WNHNN and SYGVQD (reference sequence). About this clone: The antigen is unknown.

The assay was immunoSEQ multiplex PCR, and TCRdb's table has in-frame clones only and misses some. The sample lists 14,000 to 15,000 clones, over 80% occurring once. Sequenced sample: primary lung tumor tissue. V usage is TRBV10-1 and J usage is TRBJ2-1; D is perhaps TRBD2 (5 bases). The source of this sequence is a donor at least 40 years old with non-small cell lung cancer. This CDR3 reads CASSENSEAAAEQFF. CDR3 sequence (DNA): TGCGCCAGCAGTGAAAACAGTGAAGCGGCCGCTGAGCAGTTCTTC.